Given below is one T cell receptor (beta chain) in context. Its antigen remains unknown. The CDR3 sequence is 13 residues long. The trim removed 2 bases at V and 12 bases at J, leaving 5 bases unmatched. Germline lookup yields CDR1 MNHEY and CDR2 SVGAGI. TCRdb processed the RT-PCR reads anew with MiXCR; each CDR3 protein has one entry. The profile shows fewer than 650,000 distinct CDR3 sequences, 10% to 15% of them singletons. The entry originates in a study of response to subunit inactivated influenza vaccine. Study-wide points: The authors suggested that every seasonal influenza vaccination recruits few new T cells.

This TCR was sampled from a man aged 45-65 years who received an inactivated influenza vaccine. Sequencing used PBMCs from blood, obtained 35 to 45 days after vaccination. This chain joins TRBV6-5 and TRBJ2-7; 12 nucleotides match TRBD2. The DNA for the CDR3 is TGTGCCAGCAGTTACCTGGCTAGCGGGAGGGTGTACTTC. Translation gives CASSYLASGRVYF.